This is a list of T cell receptor beta chains from one sample in a study of tumor and adjacent non-tumor tissue in lung cancer. In TCRdb, the multiplex PCR reads were re-called with MiXCR into one record per CDR3 protein. The sample has 84,000 or so distinct CDR3 sequences; about 61% are singletons. Sequenced input: lung tumor tissue. The receptor set was obtained from a man in his 70s with non-small cell lung cancer. Both conserved end residues are part of each CDR3. Fields, in order: D gene, J gene, clone size, V gene, CDR3 protein, CDR3 DNA. The D gene is left open where the match is weak. Size is stated for part of the rows, as once, few or many counts, or as a class when the clone is expanded.

D: -; J: TRBJ1-1; size: -; V: TRBV6-5; CDR3: CASSRQRAGCTEAFF; DNA: TGTGCCAGTAGCCGACAGAGGGCAGGGTGCACTGAAGCTTTCTTT
D: -; J: TRBJ2-7; size: -; V: TRBV6-6; CDR3: CISSPRCGGSRSGYEQYF; DNA: TGTATCAGCAGCCCCCGGTGTGGTGGCAGTCGGTCTGGGTACGAGCAGTACTTC
D: -; J: TRBJ2-7; size: -; V: TRBV10-2; CDR3: CARRGGTGILNEQYF; DNA: TGCGCCAGAAGGGGGGGGACGGGCATCTTGAACGAGCAGTACTTC
D: -; J: TRBJ2-1; size: many; V: TRBV6-5; CDR3: CASSDLLANEQFF; DNA: TGTGCCAGCAGCGACCTATTAGCCAATGAGCAGTTCTTC
D: -; J: TRBJ2-3; size: -; V: TRBV11-1; CDR3: CVSSLAVTDTQYF; DNA: TGTGTCAGCAGCTTAGCGGTAACTGATACGCAGTATTTT
D: -; J: TRBJ1-2; size: few; V: TRBV10-2; CDR3: CTSRPTEDYDYTF; DNA: TGCACCAGCAGACCGACAGAGGACTATGACTACACCTTC
D: TRBD1; J: TRBJ1-1; size: many; V: TRBV14; CDR3: CASSPIGFAQGAHTEAFF; DNA: TGTGCCAGCAGCCCGATCGGGTTCGCACAGGGGGCGCACACTGAAGCTTTCTTT
D: -; J: TRBJ1-1; size: many; V: TRBV30; CDR3: CAWSPPSWGNTEAFF; DNA: TGTGCCTGGAGTCCCCCCAGTTGGGGAAACACTGAAGCTTTCTTT
D: -; J: TRBJ1-4; size: many; V: TRBV12-3/TRBV12-4; CDR3: CASSLALGQLNEKLFF; DNA: TGTGCCAGCAGTTTGGCCCTGGGGCAGTTAAATGAAAAACTGTTTTTT
D: TRBD2; J: TRBJ2-3; size: few; V: TRBV20-1; CDR3: CSADSSGRTDTQYF; DNA: TGCAGTGCGGACTCTAGCGGAAGGACAGATACGCAGTATTTT
D: TRBD1; J: TRBJ1-2; size: -; V: TRBV6-5; CDR3: CASSYTGGNYGYTF; DNA: TGTGCCAGCAGTTACACAGGGGGTAACTATGGCTACACCTTC
D: TRBD2; J: TRBJ2-5; size: many; V: TRBV6-5; CDR3: CASSYSASGETQYF; DNA: TGTGCCAGCAGTTACTCAGCTAGCGGGGAGACCCAGTACTTC
D: -; J: TRBJ2-3; size: -; V: TRBV5-5; CDR3: CASSPWTNFIDTQYF; DNA: TGTGCCAGTAGCCCGTGGACGAATTTCATAGATACGCAGTATTTT
D: TRBD1; J: TRBJ2-5; size: medium-sized; V: TRBV11-1; CDR3: CASSLAISDRDETQYF; DNA: TGTGCCAGCAGCTTAGCGATATCCGACAGGGACGAGACCCAGTACTTC
D: -; J: TRBJ2-1; size: many; V: TRBV6-5; CDR3: CASSYEGRSYNEQFF; DNA: TGTGCCAGCAGTTACGAGGGGCGATCCTACAATGAGCAGTTCTTC
D: TRBD2; J: TRBJ2-5; size: -; V: TRBV29-1; CDR3: CSAEGGLAGEETQYF; DNA: TGCAGCGCTGAAGGGGGACTAGCGGGAGAAGAGACCCAGTATTTC
D: TRBD2; J: TRBJ2-5; size: -; V: TRBV11-2; CDR3: CVSSLSGLERETQYF; DNA: TGTGTCAGCAGCTTATCTGGACTAGAGAGAGAGACCCAGTACTTC
D: -; J: TRBJ2-3; size: -; V: TRBV28; CDR3: CASRTDTDTQYF; DNA: TGTGCCAGTAGGACAGACACAGATACGCAGTATTTT
D: -; J: TRBJ2-1; size: few; V: TRBV12-3/TRBV12-4; CDR3: CASSSARIDSYNEQFF; DNA: TGTGCCAGCAGTTCAGCCAGGATAGACTCCTACAATGAGCAGTTCTTC
D: TRBD1; J: TRBJ2-3; size: -; V: TRBV11-1; CDR3: CISSPDRGPDTQYF; DNA: TGTATCAGCAGCCCGGACAGGGGGCCAGATACGCAGTATTTT
D: -; J: TRBJ2-7; size: -; V: TRBV25-1; CDR3: CRRDGRILTTYELYF; DNA: TGTCGCCGGGACGGACGGATTCTAACCACCTACGAGCTGTACTTC
D: TRBD1; J: TRBJ1-5; size: many; V: TRBV7-8; CDR3: CASSSLGQGHAQPQHF; DNA: TGTGCCAGCAGCTCCCTGGGACAGGGACACGCTCAGCCCCAGCATTTT
D: -; J: TRBJ1-2; size: -; V: TRBV6-2/TRBV6-3; CDR3: CASSRITRGGYTF; DNA: TGTGCCAGCAGCCGAATTACACGAGGAGGCTACACCTTC
D: -; J: TRBJ2-1; size: -; V: TRBV5-4; CDR3: CAGSLRYNEQFF; DNA: TGTGCCGGCAGCCTACGCTACAATGAACAGTTCTTC
D: -; J: TRBJ2-1; size: -; V: TRBV20-1; CDR3: CSARGGGGAPSEQFF; DNA: TGCAGTGCTAGGGGTGGTGGTGGGGCGCCCAGTGAGCAGTTCTTC
D: -; J: TRBJ2-1; size: -; V: TRBV5-1; CDR3: CASSLAAYDEQFF; DNA: TGCGCCAGCAGCTTGGCGGCCTACGATGAGCAGTTCTTC
D: -; J: TRBJ1-5; size: -; V: TRBV5-8; CDR3: CASNLVSGTWTQHF; DNA: TGTGCCAGCAACTTGGTGTCGGGCACTTGGACCCAACATTTT
D: -; J: TRBJ2-1; size: -; V: TRBV16; CDR3: CASSQSNGGEQFF; DNA: TGTGCCAGCAGCCAATCTAACGGCGGTGAGCAGTTCTTC
D: -; J: TRBJ2-1; size: few; V: TRBV24-1; CDR3: CATTKGGFNEQFF; DNA: TGTGCCACCACTAAAGGAGGGTTCAATGAGCAGTTCTTC
D: -; J: TRBJ2-3; size: once; V: TRBV29-1; CDR3: CSVPGGARSTDTQYF; DNA: TGCAGCGTCCCCGGCGGGGCACGGTCCACAGATACGCAGTATTTT
D: TRBD2; J: TRBJ2-4; size: -; V: TRBV4-1; CDR3: CASSRESGGRSIQYF; DNA: TGCGCCAGCAGCCGAGAATCGGGGGGTCGAAGCATTCAGTACTTC
D: -; J: TRBJ2-1; size: -; V: TRBV11-2; CDR3: CASSLEGTTGGQFF; DNA: TGTGCCAGCAGCTTAGAGGGCACTACGGGTGGGCAGTTCTTC
D: -; J: TRBJ2-3; size: -; V: TRBV6-6; CDR3: CASSYSRPNTDRQYF; DNA: TGTGCCAGCAGTTACTCGAGGCCAAACACAGATAGGCAGTATTTT
D: -; J: TRBJ1-2; size: -; V: TRBV7-9; CDR3: CASNLAMDSMIGYTF; DNA: TGTGCCAGCAACTTAGCTATGGACAGTATGATTGGCTACACCTTC
D: TRBD2; J: TRBJ2-3; size: -; V: TRBV29-1; CDR3: CSVGGGRTDTQYF; DNA: TGCAGCGTTGGAGGCGGGAGGACAGATACGCAGTATTTT
D: -; J: TRBJ2-7; size: many; V: TRBV29-1; CDR3: CSVETRQRSALTYEQYF; DNA: TGCAGCGTTGAAACTCGGCAAAGGTCGGCCCTGACCTACGAGCAGTACTTC
D: -; J: TRBJ1-2; size: -; V: TRBV6-2/TRBV6-3; CDR3: CASRSRGSSGYGCTF; DNA: TGTGCCAGCAGGTCCAGAGGGTCTTCCGGCTATGGCTGCACCTTC
D: TRBD2; J: TRBJ2-5; size: many; V: TRBV29-1; CDR3: CSGGLAEETQYF; DNA: TGCAGCGGAGGACTAGCGGAAGAGACCCAGTACTTC
D: -; J: TRBJ2-2; size: -; V: TRBV7-9; CDR3: CASSLVEGGELFF; DNA: TGTGCCAGCAGCTTAGTCGAAGGCGGGGAGCTGTTTTTT
D: -; J: TRBJ2-4; size: once; V: TRBV5-4; CDR3: CASSLGHLARNIQYF; DNA: TGTGCCAGCAGTTTGGGGCATCTAGCCAGAAACATTCAGTACTTC